One and the same sample provided the 28 T cell receptor beta chains below, sequenced in a study of blood T cell repertoires in COVID-19. TCRdb keeps only in-frame clones here, not all; method: immunoSEQ multiplex PCR. This sample carries under 150,000 clones, approximately 84% of them seen once, and the ten largest clones take about 1.6%. Sequencing was carried out using peripheral blood. These receptors were taken from a man between 45 and 60 years old with acute or convalescent COVID-19.

A few counts support this clone. This chain connects TRBV27 to TRBJ2-7; tentative D call: TRBD2 (5 bases). The V end lost 8 bases, the J end lost 0 bases, and 5 bases lay between the germline ends. The CDR3 is made up of 11 amino acids. Germline CDR1 MNHEY, CDR2 SMNVEV (reference sequence). CDR3 residues: CASGSSYEQYV. For the CDR3, the DNA is TGTGCCAGCGGGAGCTCCTACGAGCAGTACGTC.

This clone was counted a few times. DNA of the CDR3: TGTGCCGCACGTTCAGGCGAGCAGTACGTC. Translated, it gives CAARSGEQYV. This chain uses TRBV27 with TRBJ2-7; D call uncertain. Per germline, CDR1 MNHEY and CDR2 SMNVEV (reference sequence). The CDR3 has 10 residues. V lost 11 bases, J lost 6 bases, and 11 bases lay in between.

This clone was counted once. The chain has TRBV6-6 and TRBJ1-2; 8 bases line up with TRBD1. V gave up 8 bases and J gave up 8 bases; unmatched junction bases: 7. In germline, CDR1 is MNHNY, CDR2 SVGAGI (reference sequence). CDR3 length: 12 residues. CDR3 protein: CASEGQGNGYTF. CDR3 nucleotide sequence: TGTGCCAGCGAAGGACAGGGTAACGGCTACACCTTC.

The genes are TRBV27 and TRBJ2-3, with 9 bases matching TRBD2. CDR1 is MNHEY, CDR2 SMNVEV, per germline (reference sequence). The CDR3 totals 14 residues. The V and J ends lost 7 bases and 1 base, in that order; junction bases with no gene match: 3. The CDR3 DNA follows: TGTGCCAGCAACGCGGGGGGGGGCACAGATACGCAGTATTTT. It is translated as CASNAGGGTDTQYF.

The J gene is TRBJ1-2, the V gene TRBV5-4; 9 nucleotides agree with TRBD1. Germline CDR1 and CDR2: SGHNT and YYREEE (reference sequence). The CDR3 is made up of 17 amino acids. V dropped 4 bases and J dropped 1; count of bases not matched to a gene: 11. CDR3 coding DNA: TGTGCCAGCAGCGGGTGGGGGACAGGGCGGGATAACTATGGCTACACCTTC. As protein: CASSGWGTGRDNYGYTF.

A few counts support this clone. The V and J genes are TRBV5-1 and TRBJ2-2; 8 nucleotides line up with TRBD1. V shed 4 bases and J 4 bases; nucleotides not matched to a gene: 12. Germline V lookup: CDR1 SGHRS, CDR2 YFSETQ. The CDR3 has 17 residues. The CDR3 is CASSARTGRSSTGELFF. CDR3 DNA sequence: TGCGCCAGCAGCGCCCGGACAGGGAGGAGTAGCACCGGGGAGCTGTTTTTT.

The chain uses TRBV2 and TRBJ2-4; the match to TRBD1 covers 8 bases. The trim removed 4 bases at V and 7 bases at J, leaving 6 bases unmatched. From germline, CDR1 is SNHLY and CDR2 FYNNEI. The CDR3 loop spans 14 amino acids. The CDR3 region is CASSAMTGVNIQYF. CDR3 DNA sequence: TGTGCCAGCAGTGCCATGACAGGGGTGAACATTCAGTACTTC.

The J gene is TRBJ1-2, the V gene TRBV5-1; possibly TRBD1 for D (6 bases). CDR1 is SGHRS, CDR2 YFSETQ, per germline. V was trimmed by 0 bases and J by 4 bases, leaving 13 bases between them. This CDR3 contains 15 residues. CDR3 DNA: TGCGCCAGCAGCTTGGGGCAGGGGCAGGCCTATGGCTACACCTTC. Its protein is CASSLGQGQAYGYTF.

This chain connects TRBV6-5 to TRBJ2-2, with D perhaps matching TRBD1 (6 bases). The germline CDR1 and CDR2 sequences are MNHEY and SVGAGI. This CDR3 contains 15 residues. V gave up 4 bases and J gave up 0 bases, with 9 bases separating them. The CDR3 is CASSSGTPNTGELFF. The DNA of the CDR3 is TGTGCCAGCAGTTCCGGGACACCGAACACCGGGGAGCTGTTTTTT.

This clone was seen only a few times. The CDR3 loop reads CASSEITGELFF. Here the CDR3 DNA reads TGTGCCAGCAGTGAGATCACCGGGGAGCTGTTTTTT. V gene TRBV6-2 or TRBV6-3 combines with J gene TRBJ2-2; D is unclear. V was clipped by 5 bases and J by 4 bases, with 5 bases between them. Germline V lookup: CDR1 MNHEY, CDR2 SVGEGT. This CDR3 comprises 12 residues.

This rearrangement joins TRBV28 to TRBJ1-5; a weak D match, TRBD1 (6 bases). The CDR3 is 16 residues long. The V gene's germline CDR1 is MDHEN and CDR2 SYDVKM. Between the trimmed V and J ends, which lost 5 bases and 1 base, there was a span of 15 bases. CDR3 protein: CASSQSDRPSNQPQHF. The CDR3 nucleotides read TGTGCCAGCAGTCAGTCCGACAGGCCAAGCAATCAGCCCCAGCATTTT.

In this sample, this clone turned up a few times. CDR3 sequence: CASTREFRNEKLFF. The CDR3 nucleotides are TGTGCCAGCACCCGAGAGTTCCGGAATGAAAAACTGTTTTTT. This chain uses TRBV28 with TRBJ1-4; no firm D call. V was trimmed by 7 bases and J by 5 bases, leaving 14 bases between them. CDR3 length: 14 amino acids. Germline CDR1 MDHEN, CDR2 SYDVKM. Full variable domain (rest looked up from reference TRBV28 and TRBJ1-4): DVKVTQSSRYLVKRTGEKVFLECVQDMDHENMFWYRQDPGLGLRLIYFSYDVKMKEKGDIPEGYSVSREKKERFSLILESASTNQTSMYLCASTREFRNEKLFFGSGTQLSVL.

V usage is TRBV27 and J usage is TRBJ2-3; 11 nucleotides align to TRBD2. CDR3 length: 16 amino acids. Germline V gene sequence: CDR1 MNHEY, CDR2 SMNVEV (reference sequence). V trimming: 6 bases; J trimming: 4 bases; junction bases outside the gene matches: 9. This CDR3 reads CASRGATSGTSDTQYF. CDR3 DNA sequence: TGTGCCAGCAGAGGGGCGACTAGCGGGACTTCAGATACGCAGTATTTT.

The chain uses TRBV30 and TRBJ2-1; unclear D gene. The germline gives CDR1 GTSNPN, CDR2 SVGIG (reference sequence). This CDR3 has 13 residues. Trimming shortened V by 1 base and J by 0 bases, and 4 bases separated the two germline ends. CDR3 region: CAWSANSYNEQFF. CDR3 nucleotide sequence: TGTGCCTGGAGTGCTAACTCCTACAATGAGCAGTTCTTC.

The chain has TRBV13 and TRBJ1-3; D gene uncertain. The length of the CDR3 is 17 residues. V gave up 0 bases and J gave up 3 bases, with 15 bases separating them. From germline, CDR1 is PRHDT and CDR2 FYEKMQ (reference sequence). CDR3: CASSLGSGSSGGNTIYF. The CDR3 DNA reads TGTGCCAGCAGCTTAGGGAGCGGGAGCTCTGGTGGAAACACCATATATTTT.

The V and J genes are TRBV28 and TRBJ1-1, with 8 bases matching TRBD1. This CDR3 contains 15 residues. V lost 5 bases, J lost 4 bases, and 9 bases stayed unmatched. The germline CDR1 and CDR2 sequences are MDHEN and SYDVKM. This chain's CDR3 is CASSPGQGWGTEAFF. In DNA form, the CDR3 reads TGTGCCAGCAGTCCCGGACAGGGCTGGGGCACTGAAGCTTTCTTT.

The V gene is TRBV29-1, the J gene TRBJ1-1; no clear D. The CDR3 covers 13 residues. Germline V gene lookup returns CDR1 SQVTM and CDR2 ANQGSEA. The germline V and J ends were trimmed by 7 bases and 1 base, with 13 bases remaining between them. CDR3 protein: CSGERTPNTEAFF. The DNA for the CDR3 is TGCAGCGGGGAGAGGACGCCGAACACTGAAGCTTTCTTT.

The chain links TRBV7-6 to TRBJ2-2; D possibly corresponds to TRBD1 (5 bases). V was shortened by 0 bases and J by 0 bases, with 11 bases between the two germline ends. Germline V lookup: CDR1 SGHVS, CDR2 FNYEAQ. The CDR3 has 17 amino acids. Here the CDR3 reads CASSLAPPGSNTGELFF. Here the CDR3 DNA reads TGTGCCAGCAGCTTAGCCCCCCCAGGGTCGAACACCGGGGAGCTGTTTTTT.

V usage is TRBV29-1 and J usage is TRBJ2-3; 7 bases match TRBD1. V lost 7 bases and J lost 0; bases outside the gene matches: 10. CDR1 SQVTM and CDR2 ANQGSEA come from the germline V gene. The CDR3 totals 15 residues. The CDR3 DNA reads as TGCAGCGCCCGTATTGGGACAGCAAGCACAGATACGCAGTATTTT. This sequence encodes CSARIGTASTDTQYF.

The genes are TRBV5-1 and TRBJ2-3, with D possibly TRBD1 on 5 matching bases. Per the germline V gene, CDR1 is SGHRS and CDR2 is YFSETQ. CDR3 size: 13 residues. V shed 0 bases and J shed 3 bases, with 5 bases lying between them. The CDR3, as DNA: TGCGCCAGCAGCTTGGACAGGACAGATACGCAGTATTTT. Translation gives CASSLDRTDTQYF.

J is TRBJ1-2 and V is TRBV6-1, with no clear D. The V and J ends lost 0 bases and 5 bases respectively, with 7 bases between them. The CDR3 consists of 13 residues. Germline V gene data show CDR1 as MNHNS and CDR2 as SASEGT. DNA for the CDR3: TGTGCCAGCAGTGAAGCCCGGAGGTATGGCTACACCTTC. Its protein product is CASSEARRYGYTF.

The rearrangement uses TRBV3-1 (or the pseudogene TRBV3-2) and TRBJ2-7; D is possibly TRBD1 (6 bases). Germline V gene data show CDR1 as LGHDT and CDR2 as YNNKEL (reference sequence). This CDR3 is 15 amino acids long. Deletions cut 5 bases from V and 3 bases from J, with 17 bases between. This CDR3 is CASSFVPGHNYEQYF. CDR3 coding DNA: TGTGCCAGCAGCTTCGTCCCGGGACACAACTACGAGCAGTACTTC.

The rearrangement joins TRBV5-1 to TRBJ2-7, with a weak D call TRBD1 (6 bases). This CDR3 contains 15 residues. Germline loops: CDR1 SGHRS, CDR2 YFSETQ. Trimming pared 0 bases from V and 0 bases from J, leaving 10 bases between. CDR3 sequence: CASSLAGTNSYEQYF. The CDR3 nucleotides are TGCGCCAGCAGCTTGGCCGGGACAAACTCCTACGAGCAGTACTTC.

The chain links TRBV5-4 to TRBJ2-5; D unclear. CDR3 length: 15 amino acids. V was trimmed by 2 bases and J by 4 bases, leaving 15 bases between them. Germline values: CDR1 SGHNT, CDR2 YYREEE (reference sequence). The CDR3 DNA reads TGTGCCAGCAGCTTCGGTTTAGTAGCCACAGAGACCCAGTACTTC. Protein sequence: CASSFGLVATETQYF.

The table lists this clone with a few counts. The rearrangement uses TRBV14 and TRBJ1-3; a weak D match, TRBD1 (6 bases). Trimming shortened V by 0 bases and J by 0 bases, and 12 bases separated the two germline ends. Germline V gene data show CDR1 as SGHDN and CDR2 as FVKESK. The CDR3 is made up of 17 amino acids. CDR3 in DNA: TGTGCCAGCAGCCAAGAACTGAAAGGGGGCTCTGGAAACACCATATATTTT. Its protein is CASSQELKGGSGNTIYF.

This chain joins TRBV6-5 and TRBJ1-6; D perhaps matches TRBD1 (6 bases). CDR3 length equals 14 residues. V shed 5 bases and J shed 13 bases, with 18 bases lying between them. Germline V gene data show CDR1 as MNHEY and CDR2 as SVGAGI. The CDR3 DNA follows: TGTGCCAGCAGTCCTGGCCGGGACACAGGGCCCCTCCACTTT. Translating gives CASSPGRDTGPLHF.

This rearrangement joins TRBV5-1 to TRBJ1-1, with D tentatively TRBD1 (5 bases). Per germline, CDR1 SGHRS and CDR2 YFSETQ. This CDR3 has 16 residues. V was shortened by 7 bases and J by 0 bases, with 19 bases between the two germline ends. CDR3 sequence (DNA): TGCGCCAGCCGTCCCGACAGCAAGTCCATGAACACTGAAGCTTTCTTT. The encoded protein is CASRPDSKSMNTEAFF.

CDR3 sequence: CASSPSGGVGETQYF. In DNA, the CDR3 is TGTGCCAGCAGCCCTAGCGGGGGGGTAGGAGAGACCCAGTACTTC. This sequence joins TRBV7-9 and TRBJ2-5; 12 nucleotides agree with TRBD2. The CDR3 sequence is 15 residues long. Trimming cost V 5 bases and J 4 bases; bases outside gene matches: 5. Germline V lookup: CDR1 SEHNR, CDR2 FQNEAQ (reference sequence).